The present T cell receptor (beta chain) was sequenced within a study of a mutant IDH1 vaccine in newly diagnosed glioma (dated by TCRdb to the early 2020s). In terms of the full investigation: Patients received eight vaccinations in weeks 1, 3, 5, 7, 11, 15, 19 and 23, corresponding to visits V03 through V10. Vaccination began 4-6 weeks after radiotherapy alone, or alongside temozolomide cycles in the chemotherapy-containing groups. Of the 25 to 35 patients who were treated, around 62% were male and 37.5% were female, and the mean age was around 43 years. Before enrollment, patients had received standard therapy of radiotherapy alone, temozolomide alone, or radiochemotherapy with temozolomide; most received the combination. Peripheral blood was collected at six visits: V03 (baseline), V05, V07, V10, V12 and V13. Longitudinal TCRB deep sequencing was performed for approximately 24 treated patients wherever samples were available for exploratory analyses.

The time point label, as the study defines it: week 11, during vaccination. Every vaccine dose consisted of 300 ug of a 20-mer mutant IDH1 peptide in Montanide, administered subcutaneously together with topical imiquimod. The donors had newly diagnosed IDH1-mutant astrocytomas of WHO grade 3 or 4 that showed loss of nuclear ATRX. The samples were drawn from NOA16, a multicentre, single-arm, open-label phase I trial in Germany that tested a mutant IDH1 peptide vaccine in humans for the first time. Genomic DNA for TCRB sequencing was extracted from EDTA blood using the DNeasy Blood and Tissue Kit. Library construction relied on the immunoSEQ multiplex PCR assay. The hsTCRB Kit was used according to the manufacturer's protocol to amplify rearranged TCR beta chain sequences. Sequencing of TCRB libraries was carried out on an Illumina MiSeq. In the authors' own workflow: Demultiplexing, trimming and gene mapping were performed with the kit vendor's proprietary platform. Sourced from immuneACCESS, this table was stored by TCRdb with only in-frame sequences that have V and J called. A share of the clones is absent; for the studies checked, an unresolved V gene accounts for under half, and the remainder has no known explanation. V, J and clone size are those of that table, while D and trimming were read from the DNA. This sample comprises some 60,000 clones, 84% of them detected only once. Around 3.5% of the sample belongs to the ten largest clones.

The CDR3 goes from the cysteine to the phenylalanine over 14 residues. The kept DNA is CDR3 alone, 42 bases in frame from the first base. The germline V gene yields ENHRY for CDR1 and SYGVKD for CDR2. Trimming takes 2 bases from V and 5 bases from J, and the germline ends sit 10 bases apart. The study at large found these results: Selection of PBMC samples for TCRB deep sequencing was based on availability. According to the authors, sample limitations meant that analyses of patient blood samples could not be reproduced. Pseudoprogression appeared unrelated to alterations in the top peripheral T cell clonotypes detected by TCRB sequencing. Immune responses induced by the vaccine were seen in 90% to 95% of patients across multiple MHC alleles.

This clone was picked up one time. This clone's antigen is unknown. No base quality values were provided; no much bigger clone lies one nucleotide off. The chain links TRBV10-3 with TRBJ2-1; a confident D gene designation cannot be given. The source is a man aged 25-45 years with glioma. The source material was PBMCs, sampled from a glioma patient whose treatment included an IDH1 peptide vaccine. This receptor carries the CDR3 CAISEGNNHNEQFF. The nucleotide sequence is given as TGTGCCATCAGTGAGGGAAACAATCACAATGAGCAGTTCTTC.